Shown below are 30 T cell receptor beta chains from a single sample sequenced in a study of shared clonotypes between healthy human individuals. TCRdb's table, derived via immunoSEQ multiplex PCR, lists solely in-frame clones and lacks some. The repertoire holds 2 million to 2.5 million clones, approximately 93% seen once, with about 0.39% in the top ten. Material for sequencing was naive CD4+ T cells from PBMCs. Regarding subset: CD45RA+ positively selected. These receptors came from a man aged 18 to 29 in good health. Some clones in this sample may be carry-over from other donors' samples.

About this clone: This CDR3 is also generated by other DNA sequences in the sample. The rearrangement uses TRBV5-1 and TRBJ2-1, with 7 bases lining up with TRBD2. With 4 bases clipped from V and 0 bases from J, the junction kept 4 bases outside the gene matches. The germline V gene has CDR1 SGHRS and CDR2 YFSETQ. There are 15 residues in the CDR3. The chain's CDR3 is CASSPSGSSYNEQFF. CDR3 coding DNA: TGCGCCAGCAGCCCTAGCGGTAGCTCCTACAATGAGCAGTTCTTC.

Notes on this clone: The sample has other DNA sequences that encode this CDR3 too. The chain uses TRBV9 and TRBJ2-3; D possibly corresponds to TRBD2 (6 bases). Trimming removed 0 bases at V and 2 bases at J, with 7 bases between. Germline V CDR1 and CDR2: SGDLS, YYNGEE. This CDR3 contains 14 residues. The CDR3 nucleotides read TGTGCCAGCAGCGTAGCGGGAGCCACAGATACGCAGTATTTT. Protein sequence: CASSVAGATDTQYF. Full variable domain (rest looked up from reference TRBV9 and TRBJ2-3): DSGVTQTPKHLITATGQRVTLRCSPRSGDLSVYWYQQSLDQGLQFLIQYYNGEERAKGNILERFSAQQFPDLHSELNLSSLELGDSALYFCASSVAGATDTQYFGPGTRLTVL.

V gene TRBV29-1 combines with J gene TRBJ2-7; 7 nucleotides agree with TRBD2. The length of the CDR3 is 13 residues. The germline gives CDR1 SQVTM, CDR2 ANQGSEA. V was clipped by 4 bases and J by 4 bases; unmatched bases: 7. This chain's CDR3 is CSVAQRGLYEQYF. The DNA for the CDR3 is TGCAGCGTTGCCCAGCGGGGATTATACGAGCAGTACTTC.

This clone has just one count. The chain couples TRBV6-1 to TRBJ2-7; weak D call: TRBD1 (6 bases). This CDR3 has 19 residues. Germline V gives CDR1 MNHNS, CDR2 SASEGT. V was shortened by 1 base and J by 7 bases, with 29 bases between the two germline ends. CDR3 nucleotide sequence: TGTGCCAGCAGTGAAGTGGTGGGTTGGCACCCTAGGGGGTGGTGGGAGCAGTACTTC. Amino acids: CASSEVVGWHPRGWWEQYF.

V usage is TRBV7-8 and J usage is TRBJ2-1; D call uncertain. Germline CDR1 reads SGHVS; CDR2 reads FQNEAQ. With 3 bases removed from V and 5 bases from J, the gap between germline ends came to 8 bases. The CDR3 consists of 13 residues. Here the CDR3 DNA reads TGTGCCAGCAGCTTTACTGGTGACAATGAGCAGTTCTTC. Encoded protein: CASSFTGDNEQFF.

In DNA form, the CDR3 reads TGTGCCAGCAGCTTTGACAGGGGGCGAGGTCTGGACACTGAAGCTTTCTTT. Protein product: CASSFDRGRGLDTEAFF. This rearrangement joins TRBV13 to TRBJ1-1; TRBD1 matches 10 bases. The J segment lost 3 bases and the V segment lost 3 bases, leaving 10 bases of the junction unmatched. The CDR3 extends over 17 amino acids. CDR1 and CDR2 from the germline V gene are PRHDT and FYEKMQ (reference sequence).

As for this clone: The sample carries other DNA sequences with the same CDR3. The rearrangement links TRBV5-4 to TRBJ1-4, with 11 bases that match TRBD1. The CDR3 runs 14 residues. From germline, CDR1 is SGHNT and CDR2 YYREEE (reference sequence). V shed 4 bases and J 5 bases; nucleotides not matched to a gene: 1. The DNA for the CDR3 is TGTGCCAGCAGCCGGACAGGGGGCAATGAAAAACTGTTTTTT. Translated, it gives CASSRTGGNEKLFF. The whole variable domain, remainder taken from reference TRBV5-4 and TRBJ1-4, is ETGVTQSPTHLIKTRGQQVTLRCSSQSGHNTVSWYQQALGQGPQFIFQYYREEENGRGNFPPRFSGLQFPNYSSELNVNALELDDSALYLCASSRTGGNEKLFFGSGTQLSVL.

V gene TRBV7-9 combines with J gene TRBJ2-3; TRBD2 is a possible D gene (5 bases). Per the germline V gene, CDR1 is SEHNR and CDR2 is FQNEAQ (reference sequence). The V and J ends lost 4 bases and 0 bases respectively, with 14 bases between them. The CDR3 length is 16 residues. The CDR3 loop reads CASSSPDFYSTDTQYF. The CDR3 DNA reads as TGTGCCAGCAGCTCCCCGGACTTTTATAGCACAGATACGCAGTATTTT.

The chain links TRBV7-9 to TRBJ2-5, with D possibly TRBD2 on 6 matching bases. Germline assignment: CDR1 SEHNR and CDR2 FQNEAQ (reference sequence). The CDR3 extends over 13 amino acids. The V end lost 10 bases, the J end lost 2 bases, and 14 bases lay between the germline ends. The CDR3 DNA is TGTGCCACCCGCGGAGGGCTTCAAGAGACCCAGTACTTC. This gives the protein CATRGGLQETQYF.

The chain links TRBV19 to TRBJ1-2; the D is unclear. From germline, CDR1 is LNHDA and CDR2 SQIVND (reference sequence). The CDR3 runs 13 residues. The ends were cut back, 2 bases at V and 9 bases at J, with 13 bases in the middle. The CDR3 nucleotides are TGTGCCAGTAGTATATATTCACAAGTGAGCTACACCTTC. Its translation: CASSIYSQVSYTF.

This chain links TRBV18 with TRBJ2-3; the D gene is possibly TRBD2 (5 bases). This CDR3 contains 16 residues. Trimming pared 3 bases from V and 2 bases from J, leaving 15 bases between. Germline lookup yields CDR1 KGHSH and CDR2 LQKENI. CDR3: CASSPRGSLNTDTQYF. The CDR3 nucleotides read TGTGCCAGCTCACCCCGGGGTAGCTTAAACACAGATACGCAGTATTTT.

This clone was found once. CDR3 sequence (DNA): TGTGCCTGGAGGAAACTAGCGGCCTCCTACAATGAGCAGTTCTTC. Its translation is CAWRKLAASYNEQFF. This chain uses TRBV30 with TRBJ2-1, with 8 positions matching TRBD2. Germline values: CDR1 GTSNPN, CDR2 SVGIG (reference sequence). V lost 3 bases and J lost 0; bases outside the gene matches: 4. The CDR3 sequence is 15 residues long.

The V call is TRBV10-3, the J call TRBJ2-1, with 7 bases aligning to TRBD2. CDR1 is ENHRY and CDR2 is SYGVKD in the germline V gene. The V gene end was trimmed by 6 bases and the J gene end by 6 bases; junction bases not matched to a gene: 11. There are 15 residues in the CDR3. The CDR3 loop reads CAISPGWEGRNEQFF. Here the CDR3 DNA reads TGTGCCATCAGCCCCGGGTGGGAGGGCCGCAATGAGCAGTTCTTC.

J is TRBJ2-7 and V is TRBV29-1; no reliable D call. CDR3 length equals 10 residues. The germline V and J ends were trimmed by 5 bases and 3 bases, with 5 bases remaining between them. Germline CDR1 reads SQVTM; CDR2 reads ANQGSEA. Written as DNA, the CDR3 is TGCAGCGTTTGGAACTACGAGCAGTACTTC. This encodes CSVWNYEQYF.

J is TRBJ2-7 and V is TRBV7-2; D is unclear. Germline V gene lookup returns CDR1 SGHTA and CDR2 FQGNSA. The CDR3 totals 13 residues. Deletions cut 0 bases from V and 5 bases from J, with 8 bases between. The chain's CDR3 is CASSLAVSNEQYF. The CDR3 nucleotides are TGTGCCAGCAGCTTAGCGGTTTCCAACGAGCAGTACTTC.

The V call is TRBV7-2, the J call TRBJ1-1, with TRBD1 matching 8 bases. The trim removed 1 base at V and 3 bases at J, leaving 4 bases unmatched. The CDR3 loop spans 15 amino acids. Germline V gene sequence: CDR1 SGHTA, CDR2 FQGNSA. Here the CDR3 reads CASSLVTGGYTEAFF. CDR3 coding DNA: TGTGCCAGCAGCTTAGTTACAGGGGGGTACACTGAAGCTTTCTTT.

This CDR3 is CASSLETGAGYTF. CDR3 coding DNA: TGCGCCAGCAGCTTGGAAACAGGGGCTGGCTACACCTTC. This chain joins TRBV5-1 and TRBJ1-2; TRBD1 agrees at 7 bases. V lost 0 bases to trimming and J lost 7 bases; unmatched junction nucleotides: 3. CDR1 and CDR2 from the germline V gene are SGHRS and YFSETQ. The CDR3 contains 13 residues.

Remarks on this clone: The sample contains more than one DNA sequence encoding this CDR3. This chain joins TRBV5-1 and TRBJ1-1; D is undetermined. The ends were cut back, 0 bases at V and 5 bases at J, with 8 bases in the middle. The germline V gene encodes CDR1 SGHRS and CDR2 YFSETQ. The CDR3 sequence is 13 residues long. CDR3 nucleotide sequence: TGCGCCAGCAGCTTGGTCGGCCAGACTGAAGCTTTCTTT. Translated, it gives CASSLVGQTEAFF. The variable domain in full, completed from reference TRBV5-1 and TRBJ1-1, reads KAGVTQTPRYLIKTRGQQVTLSCSPISGHRSVSWYQQTPGQGLQFLFEYFSETQRNKGNFPGRFSGRQFSNSRSEMNVSTLELGDSALYLCASSLVGQTEAFFGQGTRLTVV.

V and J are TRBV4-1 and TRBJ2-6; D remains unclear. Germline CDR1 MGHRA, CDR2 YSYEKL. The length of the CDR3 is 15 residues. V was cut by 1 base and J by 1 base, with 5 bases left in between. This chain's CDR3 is CASSQVGSGANVLTF. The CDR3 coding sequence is TGCGCCAGCAGCCAAGTCGGGTCTGGGGCCAACGTCCTGACTTTC.

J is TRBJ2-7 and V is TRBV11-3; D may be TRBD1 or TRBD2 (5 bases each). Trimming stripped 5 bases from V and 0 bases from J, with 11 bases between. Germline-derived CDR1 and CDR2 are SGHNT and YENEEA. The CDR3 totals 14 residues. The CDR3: CASSPGTASYEQYF. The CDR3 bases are TGTGCCAGCAGCCCCGGGACCGCCTCCTACGAGCAGTACTTC.

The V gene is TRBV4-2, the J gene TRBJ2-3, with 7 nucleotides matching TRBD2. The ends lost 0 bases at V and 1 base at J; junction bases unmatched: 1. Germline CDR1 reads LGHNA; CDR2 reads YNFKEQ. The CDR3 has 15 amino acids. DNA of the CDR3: TGTGCCAGCAGCCAAGAAAGCGGGGGCACAGATACGCAGTATTTT. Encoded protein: CASSQESGGTDTQYF.

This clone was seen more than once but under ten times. The chain's CDR3 is CASSLAGTGVDTF. The CDR3 coding sequence is TGTGCCAGCAGCTTAGCAGGGACAGGGGTGGACACCTTC. The rearrangement links TRBV7-8 to TRBJ1-2, with 10 bases fitting TRBD1. The germline CDR1 and CDR2 sequences are SGHVS and FQNEAQ. The CDR3 is 13 amino acids. V shed 0 bases and J 12 bases; nucleotides not matched to a gene: 4. The complete variable domain, with remaining parts taken from reference TRBV7-8 and TRBJ1-2, reads GAGVSQSPRYKVAKRGQDVALRCDPISGHVSLFWYQQALGQGPEFLTYFQNEAQLDKSGLPSDRFFAERPEGSVSTLKIQRTQQEDSAVYLCASSLAGTGVDTFGSGTRLTVV.

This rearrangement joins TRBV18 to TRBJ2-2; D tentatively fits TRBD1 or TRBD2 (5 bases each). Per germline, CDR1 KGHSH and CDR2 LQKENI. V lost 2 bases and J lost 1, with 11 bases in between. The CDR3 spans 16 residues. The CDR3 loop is CASSPGGRKNTGELFF. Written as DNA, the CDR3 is TGTGCCAGCTCACCAGGGGGACGGAAGAACACCGGGGAGCTGTTTTTT.

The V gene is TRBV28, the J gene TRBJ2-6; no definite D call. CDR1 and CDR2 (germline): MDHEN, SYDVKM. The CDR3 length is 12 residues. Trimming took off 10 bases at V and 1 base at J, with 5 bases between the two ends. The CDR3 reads CAIGSGANVLTF. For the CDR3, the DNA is TGTGCCATTGGGTCTGGGGCCAACGTCCTGACTTTC.

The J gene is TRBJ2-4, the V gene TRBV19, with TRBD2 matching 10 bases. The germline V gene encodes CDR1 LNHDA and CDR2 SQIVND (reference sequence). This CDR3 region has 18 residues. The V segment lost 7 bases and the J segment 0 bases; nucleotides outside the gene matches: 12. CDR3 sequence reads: CASTARGLASLAKNIQYF. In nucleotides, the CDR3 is TGTGCCAGTACCGCGCGGGGACTAGCGTCCCTAGCCAAAAACATTCAGTACTTC.

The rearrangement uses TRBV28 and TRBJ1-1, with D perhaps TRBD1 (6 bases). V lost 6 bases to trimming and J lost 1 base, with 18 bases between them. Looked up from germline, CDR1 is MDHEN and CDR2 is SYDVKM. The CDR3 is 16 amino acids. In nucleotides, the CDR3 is TGTGCCAGCAGCCGCGCCGGACAGCGCTCGAACACTGAAGCTTTCTTT. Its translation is CASSRAGQRSNTEAFF. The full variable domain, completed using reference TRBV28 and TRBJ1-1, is DVKVTQSSRYLVKRTGEKVFLECVQDMDHENMFWYRQDPGLGLRLIYFSYDVKMKEKGDIPEGYSVSREKKERFSLILESASTNQTSMYLCASSRAGQRSNTEAFFGQGTRLTVV.

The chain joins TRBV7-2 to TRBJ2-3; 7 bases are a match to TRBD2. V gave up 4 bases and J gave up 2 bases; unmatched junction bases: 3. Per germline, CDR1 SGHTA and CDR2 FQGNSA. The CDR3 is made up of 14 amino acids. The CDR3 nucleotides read TGTGCCAGCAGCTCTAGCGGCTACACAGATACGCAGTATTTT. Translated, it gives CASSSSGYTDTQYF.

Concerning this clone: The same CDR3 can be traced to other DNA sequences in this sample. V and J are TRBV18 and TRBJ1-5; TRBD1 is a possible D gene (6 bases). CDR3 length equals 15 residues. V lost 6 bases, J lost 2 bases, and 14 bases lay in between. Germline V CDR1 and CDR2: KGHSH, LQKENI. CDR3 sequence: CASSGGGGGNQPQHF. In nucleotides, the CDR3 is TGTGCCAGCTCCGGGGGAGGGGGGGGCAATCAGCCCCAGCATTTT.

CDR3 sequence: CASSQAERSSTDTQYF. The CDR3 DNA sequence: TGCGCCAGCAGCCAAGCTGAGCGGAGCAGCACAGATACGCAGTATTTT. The chain employs TRBV4-3 and TRBJ2-3; D possibly corresponds to TRBD2 (5 bases). Germline values: CDR1 LGHNA, CDR2 YSLEER. The CDR3 spans 16 residues. V lost 1 base to trimming and J lost 0 bases, with 11 bases between them.

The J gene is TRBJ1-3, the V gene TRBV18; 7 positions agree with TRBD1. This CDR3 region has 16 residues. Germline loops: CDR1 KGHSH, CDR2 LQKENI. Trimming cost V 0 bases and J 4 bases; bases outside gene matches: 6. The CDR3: CASSPPGRGKGNTIYF. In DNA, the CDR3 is TGTGCCAGCTCACCACCTGGCAGGGGGAAAGGAAACACCATATATTTT.